The clone carrying this T cell receptor (beta chain) was counted ten times or more. With V trimmed by 4 bases and J by 9 bases, 12 bases remained unmatched. The V gene's germline CDR1 is SGHDN and CDR2 FVKESK. This CDR3 contains 14 residues. The source of the sample is a study of T cells in Graves' hyperthyroidism and ophthalmopathy. Amplification of TCR beta CDR3 regions was performed using RNA transcripts as template. Using the HTBI primer set, a first-round RT-PCR was run on the TCR CDR3. Each CDR3 protein gets one entry after TCRdb re-called the multiplex PCR reads with MiXCR. The table has 700,000 or so distinct CDR3 sequences, around 15% seen once; the top ten hold 9.5% to 15%.

The chain carries TRBV14 and TRBJ2-7, with 7 bases lining up with TRBD1. The source is a woman aged 45-59 years with Graves' ophthalmopathy. Sample: blood. The CDR3 region is CASSPTGSGSGQYF. Here the CDR3 DNA reads TGTGCCAGCAGCCCGACAGGGAGTGGGAGTGGGCAGTACTTC. The complete variable domain, with remaining parts taken from reference TRBV14 and TRBJ2-7, reads EAGVTQFPSHSVIEKGQTVTLRCDPISGHDNLYWYRRVMGKEIKFLLHFVKESKQDESGMPNNRFLAERTGGTYSTLKVQPAELEDSGVYFCASSPTGSGSGQYFGPGTRLTVT.